These T cell receptor beta chains were read from a single sample in a study of blood T cell repertoires in COVID-19. The assay was immunoSEQ multiplex PCR, and TCRdb's table has in-frame clones only and misses some. Of some 120,000 clones in the sample, 92% were seen once. The sample taken for sequencing was peripheral blood. These TCRs come from a man over 45 with COVID-19, enrolled during active disease. Both conserved end residues are part of each CDR3. A D gene is named only where the DNA matches it firmly. Clone size, where shown, is once, few, many, or a class for clones that have expanded.

V gene: TRBV6-2/TRBV6-3; D gene: TRBD1; J gene: TRBJ1-2; clone size: few; CDR3 protein: CASTPSSRQGAIRGYTF; CDR3 DNA: TGTGCCAGCACCCCCTCCTCTCGACAGGGGGCAATTCGAGGCTACACCTTC
V gene: TRBV6-5; D gene: NA; J gene: TRBJ1-1; clone size: NA; CDR3 protein: CASSYPPGVNTEAFF; CDR3 DNA: TGTGCCAGCAGTTACCCCCCCGGGGTGAACACTGAAGCTTTCTTT
V gene: TRBV7-9; D gene: NA; J gene: TRBJ2-7; clone size: once; CDR3 protein: CASTSQPSAYEQYF; CDR3 DNA: TGTGCCAGCACCTCACAGCCCTCCGCCTACGAGCAGTACTTC
V gene: TRBV28; D gene: NA; J gene: TRBJ2-7; clone size: NA; CDR3 protein: CASRRMSSYEQYF; CDR3 DNA: TGTGCCAGCAGGAGGATGAGCTCCTACGAGCAGTACTTC
V gene: TRBV30; D gene: NA; J gene: TRBJ1-5; clone size: NA; CDR3 protein: CAWSVRLEGTTNQPQHF; CDR3 DNA: TGTGCCTGGAGTGTAAGGTTGGAGGGGACCACTAATCAGCCCCAGCATTTT
V gene: TRBV6-5; D gene: TRBD2; J gene: TRBJ2-1; clone size: NA; CDR3 protein: CASRGTSGSPYEQFF; CDR3 DNA: TGTGCCAGCAGGGGGACTAGCGGGAGTCCCTATGAGCAGTTCTTC
V gene: TRBV6-5; D gene: TRBD1; J gene: TRBJ2-2; clone size: NA; CDR3 protein: CASSYDRVGGELFF; CDR3 DNA: TGTGCCAGCAGTTATGACAGGGTGGGCGGGGAGCTGTTTTTT
V gene: TRBV4-3; D gene: TRBD1; J gene: TRBJ1-1; clone size: NA; CDR3 protein: CASSRLMRQGYTEAFF; CDR3 DNA: TGCGCCAGCAGCCGGTTGATGAGACAGGGGTACACTGAAGCTTTCTTT
V gene: TRBV3-1/TRBV3-2; D gene: TRBD1; J gene: TRBJ1-1; clone size: NA; CDR3 protein: CASSNRDRAGEAFF; CDR3 DNA: TGTGCCAGCAGCAACCGGGACAGGGCGGGTGAAGCTTTCTTT
V gene: TRBV28; D gene: NA; J gene: TRBJ2-2; clone size: NA; CDR3 protein: CASGAYLTTGELFF; CDR3 DNA: TGTGCCAGCGGAGCCTACCTAACCACCGGGGAGCTGTTTTTT
V gene: TRBV27; D gene: TRBD1; J gene: TRBJ2-2; clone size: NA; CDR3 protein: CASTFRGQGASGTGELFF; CDR3 DNA: TGTGCCAGCACCTTTAGGGGGCAGGGGGCCTCGGGGACCGGGGAGCTGTTTTTT
V gene: TRBV5-6; D gene: NA; J gene: TRBJ2-1; clone size: NA; CDR3 protein: CASSLLSASDRVGEQFF; CDR3 DNA: TGTGCCAGCAGCCTCCTGAGTGCTAGCGACCGCGTTGGTGAGCAGTTCTTC
V gene: TRBV5-1; D gene: NA; J gene: TRBJ2-3; clone size: NA; CDR3 protein: CASSLETVSADTQYF; CDR3 DNA: TGCGCCAGCAGCTTGGAGACTGTCAGCGCAGATACGCAGTATTTT
V gene: TRBV19; D gene: NA; J gene: TRBJ2-7; clone size: NA; CDR3 protein: CASSIDLGSSYEQYF; CDR3 DNA: TGTGCCAGTAGTATAGATCTGGGCAGTTCCTACGAGCAGTACTTC
V gene: TRBV5-1; D gene: TRBD2; J gene: TRBJ2-5; clone size: NA; CDR3 protein: CASSLAGGLETQYF; CDR3 DNA: TGCGCCAGCAGCTTAGCGGGAGGGCTCGAGACCCAGTACTTC
V gene: TRBV6-5; D gene: TRBD1; J gene: TRBJ1-1; clone size: NA; CDR3 protein: CASSTTGTGVTEAFF; CDR3 DNA: TGTGCCAGCAGTACGACCGGGACAGGGGTAACTGAAGCTTTCTTT
V gene: TRBV14; D gene: NA; J gene: TRBJ1-3; clone size: NA; CDR3 protein: CASSQVMGGGNTIYF; CDR3 DNA: TGTGCCAGCAGCCAAGTTATGGGAGGTGGAAACACCATATATTTT
V gene: TRBV25-1; D gene: NA; J gene: TRBJ1-2; clone size: NA; CDR3 protein: CASNPGAGRGYTF; CDR3 DNA: TGTGCCAGCAACCCTGGGGCGGGGCGTGGCTACACCTTC
V gene: TRBV24-1; D gene: NA; J gene: TRBJ2-3; clone size: NA; CDR3 protein: CATSDGTRHTDTQYF; CDR3 DNA: TGTGCCACCAGTGATGGGACACGACACACAGATACGCAGTATTTT
V gene: TRBV7-9; D gene: NA; J gene: TRBJ2-3; clone size: NA; CDR3 protein: CASSPPSTSTDTQYF; CDR3 DNA: TGTGCCAGCAGCCCCCCTAGCACTAGCACAGATACGCAGTATTTT
V gene: TRBV5-1; D gene: NA; J gene: TRBJ1-1; clone size: NA; CDR3 protein: CASSLAPDYTEAFF; CDR3 DNA: TGCGCCAGCAGCTTGGCCCCGGACTACACTGAAGCTTTCTTT
V gene: TRBV6-5; D gene: NA; J gene: TRBJ1-2; clone size: NA; CDR3 protein: CASMTWGGKVGYTF; CDR3 DNA: TGTGCCAGCATGACCTGGGGAGGGAAGGTTGGCTACACCTTC
V gene: TRBV3-1/TRBV3-2; D gene: NA; J gene: TRBJ2-7; clone size: NA; CDR3 protein: CASSQASSYEQYF; CDR3 DNA: TGTGCCAGCAGCCAAGCGAGCTCCTACGAGCAGTACTTC
V gene: TRBV30; D gene: TRBD2; J gene: TRBJ2-7; clone size: NA; CDR3 protein: CAWSVRGGRLREQYF; CDR3 DNA: TGTGCCTGGAGTGTACGGGGGGGCAGGCTACGGGAGCAGTACTTC
V gene: TRBV4-3; D gene: NA; J gene: TRBJ2-1; clone size: NA; CDR3 protein: CASSFTAEDYNEQFF; CDR3 DNA: TGCGCCAGCAGCTTTACAGCCGAAGACTACAATGAGCAGTTCTTC
V gene: TRBV5-1; D gene: TRBD2; J gene: TRBJ2-1; clone size: once; CDR3 protein: CASSLGSGRYEQFF; CDR3 DNA: TGCGCCAGCAGCTTGGGCAGCGGGAGATATGAGCAGTTCTTC
V gene: TRBV10-1; D gene: NA; J gene: TRBJ2-3; clone size: NA; CDR3 protein: CASSESASGTDTQYF; CDR3 DNA: TGCGCCAGCAGTGAATCGGCTAGCGGCACAGATACGCAGTATTTT
V gene: TRBV6-5; D gene: NA; J gene: TRBJ2-7; clone size: NA; CDR3 protein: CASSSGSRSYEQYF; CDR3 DNA: TGTGCCAGCAGTTCCGGGAGTCGCTCCTACGAGCAGTACTTC
V gene: TRBV21-1; D gene: NA; J gene: TRBJ1-1; clone size: NA; CDR3 protein: CANDGTVNTEAFF; CDR3 DNA: TGTGCCAACGACGGGACAGTGAACACTGAAGCTTTCTTT
V gene: TRBV7-2; D gene: TRBD1; J gene: TRBJ2-2; clone size: NA; CDR3 protein: CASSLVGQGVTGELFF; CDR3 DNA: TGTGCCAGCAGCTTAGTTGGACAGGGGGTAACCGGGGAGCTGTTTTTT
V gene: TRBV12-3/TRBV12-4; D gene: NA; J gene: TRBJ1-1; clone size: NA; CDR3 protein: CASAGVEAFF; CDR3 DNA: TGTGCCAGCGCTGGAGTTGAAGCTTTCTTT
V gene: TRBV28; D gene: TRBD1; J gene: TRBJ1-3; clone size: NA; CDR3 protein: CASSPGTVGNTIYF; CDR3 DNA: TGTGCCAGCAGCCCTGGGACAGTTGGAAACACCATATATTTT
V gene: TRBV6-2/TRBV6-3; D gene: TRBD1; J gene: TRBJ2-7; clone size: NA; CDR3 protein: CASSYPVTGVEQYF; CDR3 DNA: TGTGCCAGCAGTTACCCCGTGACAGGGGTCGAGCAGTACTTC
V gene: TRBV6-5; D gene: NA; J gene: TRBJ1-2; clone size: NA; CDR3 protein: CASSYSPQGIYTF; CDR3 DNA: TGTGCCAGCAGTTACTCGCCGCAGGGAATCTACACCTTC
V gene: TRBV12-3/TRBV12-4; D gene: NA; J gene: TRBJ1-5; clone size: NA; CDR3 protein: CASSSKRGQPQHF; CDR3 DNA: TGTGCCAGCAGTTCGAAGAGAGGGCAGCCCCAGCATTTT
V gene: TRBV3-1/TRBV3-2; D gene: TRBD2; J gene: TRBJ2-2; clone size: NA; CDR3 protein: CASSRAGGRNTGELFF; CDR3 DNA: TGTGCCAGCAGCCGCGCGGGAGGGAGGAACACCGGGGAGCTGTTTTTT
V gene: TRBV21-1; D gene: NA; J gene: TRBJ2-7; clone size: NA; CDR3 protein: CASSSQRLAGVPEQYF; CDR3 DNA: TGTGCCAGCAGCTCCCAGCGACTAGCGGGAGTACCCGAGCAGTACTTC
V gene: TRBV28; D gene: TRBD1; J gene: TRBJ2-3; clone size: NA; CDR3 protein: CASSPLGDRVDPGDTQYF; CDR3 DNA: TGTGCCAGCAGTCCCCTCGGAGACAGGGTCGACCCAGGAGATACGCAGTATTTT
V gene: TRBV4-3; D gene: TRBD2; J gene: TRBJ2-3; clone size: NA; CDR3 protein: CASSQDYSGRSSDTQYF; CDR3 DNA: TGCGCCAGCAGCCAAGATTATAGCGGGAGGTCGTCAGATACGCAGTATTTT
V gene: TRBV6-5; D gene: TRBD1; J gene: TRBJ1-1; clone size: NA; CDR3 protein: CASRGTGVNTEAFF; CDR3 DNA: TGTGCCAGCAGAGGGACAGGGGTGAACACTGAAGCTTTCTTT
V gene: TRBV5-1; D gene: TRBD1; J gene: TRBJ1-4; clone size: NA; CDR3 protein: CASSPPGQGEKLFF; CDR3 DNA: TGCGCCAGCAGCCCCCCGGGACAGGGGGAAAAACTGTTTTTT
V gene: TRBV19; D gene: NA; J gene: TRBJ1-2; clone size: NA; CDR3 protein: CASSAGTLYGYTF; CDR3 DNA: TGTGCCAGTAGTGCCGGGACACTCTATGGCTACACCTTC
V gene: TRBV6-2/TRBV6-3; D gene: NA; J gene: TRBJ1-4; clone size: NA; CDR3 protein: CASSFRTEEKLFF; CDR3 DNA: TGTGCCAGCAGCTTTCGTACTGAAGAAAAACTGTTTTTT
V gene: TRBV5-1; D gene: NA; J gene: TRBJ1-6; clone size: NA; CDR3 protein: CASSLDRQYNSPLHF; CDR3 DNA: TGCGCCAGCAGCTTGGACAGGCAATATAATTCACCCCTCCACTTT
V gene: TRBV4-1; D gene: TRBD1; J gene: TRBJ1-5; clone size: NA; CDR3 protein: CASSQGRGRNSNQPQHF; CDR3 DNA: TGCGCCAGCAGCCAAGGCAGGGGGCGGAATAGCAATCAGCCCCAGCATTTT
V gene: TRBV5-4; D gene: TRBD2; J gene: TRBJ2-1; clone size: NA; CDR3 protein: CASSLGLAGDNEQFF; CDR3 DNA: TGTGCCAGCAGCTTGGGCCTAGCGGGGGACAATGAGCAGTTCTTC
V gene: TRBV2; D gene: NA; J gene: TRBJ2-3; clone size: NA; CDR3 protein: CASSEVQDTDTQYF; CDR3 DNA: TGTGCCAGCAGTGAAGTACAGGACACAGATACGCAGTATTTT
V gene: TRBV18; D gene: NA; J gene: TRBJ1-2; clone size: NA; CDR3 protein: CASSPSDSYYGYTF; CDR3 DNA: TGTGCCAGCTCACCATCGGACAGTTACTATGGCTACACCTTC
V gene: TRBV6-2/TRBV6-3; D gene: NA; J gene: TRBJ2-7; clone size: NA; CDR3 protein: CASSDLGDSYEQYF; CDR3 DNA: TGTGCCAGCAGTGACCTTGGAGACTCCTACGAGCAGTACTTC
V gene: TRBV9; D gene: TRBD1; J gene: TRBJ2-3; clone size: NA; CDR3 protein: CASSQRQTGGVYF; CDR3 DNA: TGTGCCAGCAGCCAGAGGCAGACAGGGGGCGTGTATTTT
V gene: TRBV27; D gene: NA; J gene: TRBJ2-4; clone size: NA; CDR3 protein: CASRSLAIDKNIQYF; CDR3 DNA: TGTGCCAGTCGTTCTCTAGCGATCGACAAAAACATTCAGTACTTC